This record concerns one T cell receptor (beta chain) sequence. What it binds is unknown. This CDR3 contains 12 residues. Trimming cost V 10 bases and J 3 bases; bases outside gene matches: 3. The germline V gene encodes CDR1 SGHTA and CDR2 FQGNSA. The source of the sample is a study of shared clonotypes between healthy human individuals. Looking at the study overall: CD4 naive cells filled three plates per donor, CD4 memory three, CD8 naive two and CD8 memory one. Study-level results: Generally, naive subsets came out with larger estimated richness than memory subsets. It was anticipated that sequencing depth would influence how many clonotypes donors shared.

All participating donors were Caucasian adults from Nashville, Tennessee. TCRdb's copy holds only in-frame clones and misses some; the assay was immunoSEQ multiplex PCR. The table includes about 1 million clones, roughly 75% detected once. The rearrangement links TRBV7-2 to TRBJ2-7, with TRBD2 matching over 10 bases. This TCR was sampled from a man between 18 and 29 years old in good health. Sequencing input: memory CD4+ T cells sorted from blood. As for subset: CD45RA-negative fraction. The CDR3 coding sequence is TGTGCCATTCGGACTAGCGGCTACGAGCAGTACTTC. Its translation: CAIRTSGYEQYF.